This T cell receptor beta chain was retrieved from a study of shared clonotypes between healthy human individuals. Findings and limits, study-wide: What rarefaction showed was incomplete sorted-subset sequencing despite large depth. Between a handful of donors, naive CD4 clonotypes were shared at a level of about 5%. Memory subsets had estimated richness that was generally smaller than that of naive subsets.

On this clone itself: Antigen specificity is unknown.

Evenly divided among several immunoSEQ plates was the genomic DNA of each subset. Libraries were prepared by immunoSEQ multiplex PCR; TCRdb keeps only in-frame clonotypes and omits some of them. Of hundreds of thousands of clones in the sample, about 74% were seen once. The source is a woman in her 30s in good health. The sequencing sample was made of memory CD4+ T cells sorted from blood. Noted subset: CD45RA-negative fraction.

The DNA of the CDR3 is TGTGCCACCGGGGGAGCTTGGGACAGGGCTGAGGGCTACACCTTC. Translation gives CATGGAWDRAEGYTF. V and J are TRBV28 and TRBJ1-2; 9 bases agree with TRBD1. V was clipped by 10 bases and J by 8 bases; unmatched bases: 17. Germline values: CDR1 MDHEN, CDR2 SYDVKM. CDR3 length: 15 residues.